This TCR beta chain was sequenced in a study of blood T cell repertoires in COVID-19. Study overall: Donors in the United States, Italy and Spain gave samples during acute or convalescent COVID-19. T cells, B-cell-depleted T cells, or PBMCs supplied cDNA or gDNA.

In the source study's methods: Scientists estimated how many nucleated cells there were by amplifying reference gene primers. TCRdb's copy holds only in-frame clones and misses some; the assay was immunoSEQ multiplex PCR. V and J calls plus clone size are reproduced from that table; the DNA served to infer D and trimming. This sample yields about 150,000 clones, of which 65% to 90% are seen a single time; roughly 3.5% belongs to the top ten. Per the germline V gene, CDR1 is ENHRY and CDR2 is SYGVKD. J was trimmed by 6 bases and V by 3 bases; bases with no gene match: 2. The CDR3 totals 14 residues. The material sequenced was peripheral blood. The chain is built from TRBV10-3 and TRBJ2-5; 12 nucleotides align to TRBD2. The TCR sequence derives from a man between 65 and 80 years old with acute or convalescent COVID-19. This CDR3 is CAISEGLAGQTQYF. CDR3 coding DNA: TGTGCCATCAGTGAAGGACTAGCGGGGCAGACCCAGTACTTC.